These T cell receptor beta chains were read from a single sample in a study of brain T cells in children with intractable seizures. Profiling relied on immunoSEQ multiplex PCR, and the TCRdb table lists in-frame clones only, not all of them. The table shows 340,000 or so clones, with about 93% occurring only once. Sequenced here: peripheral blood, sampled less than 6 months after surgery. The receptor set was obtained from a boy younger than two with tuberous sclerosis and intractable seizures. The CDR3 runs from the conserved cysteine through the conserved F or W. The order of the fields is clone size, V gene, J gene, D gene, CDR3 protein, CDR3 DNA. A D gene is named only where the DNA matches it firmly. The size of a clone is reported for some rows only, either as once, few or many, or as a class for expanded clones.

>NA|TRBV3-1/TRBV3-2|TRBJ2-3|TRBD2
CASSQGLPTSGSTDTQYF
TGTGCCAGCAGCCAAGGACTCCCCACTAGCGGGAGCACAGATACGCAGTATTTT
>NA|TRBV3-1/TRBV3-2|TRBJ2-7|NA
CASSTGSGTSYEQYF
TGTGCCAGCAGCACCGGGTCAGGGACATCCTACGAGCAGTACTTC
>NA|TRBV21-1|TRBJ1-5|NA
CASSGGTYYQPQHF
TGTGCCAGCAGTGGCGGCACATATTATCAGCCCCAGCATTTT
>NA|TRBV4-2|TRBJ1-2|NA
CASSQGSDHGYTF
TGTGCCAGCAGCCAAGGGTCAGACCATGGCTACACCTTC
>NA|TRBV24-1|TRBJ2-7|NA
CATSDLGYEQYF
TGTGCCACCAGTGATTTGGGTTACGAGCAGTACTTC
>few|TRBV3-1/TRBV3-2|TRBJ1-6|NA
CASSQVFPGQESPLHF
TGTGCCAGCAGCCAAGTTTTTCCAGGGCAGGAATCACCCCTCCACTTT
>NA|TRBV5-1|TRBJ1-1|NA
CASSPGGGEYSEAFF
TGCGCCAGCAGCCCGGGCGGGGGGGAGTACTCTGAAGCTTTCTTT
>NA|TRBV6-5|TRBJ1-1|TRBD1
CASSYKQGYTEAFF
TGTGCCAGCAGTTACAAACAGGGGTACACTGAAGCTTTCTTT
>NA|TRBV6-5|TRBJ2-7|TRBD1
CASSYRDRAYEQYF
TGTGCCAGCAGTTATCGGGACAGAGCCTACGAGCAGTACTTC
>NA|TRBV3-1/TRBV3-2|TRBJ1-1|NA
CASSQFGGFSTEAFF
TGTGCCAGCAGCCAATTTGGAGGGTTCAGCACTGAAGCTTTCTTT
>NA|TRBV2|TRBJ1-1|NA
CASSDLLAGPNTEAFF
TGTGCCAGCAGTGATTTGTTGGCGGGGCCGAACACTGAAGCTTTCTTT
>NA|TRBV30|TRBJ1-5|TRBD1
CAWSGDRNQPQHF
TGTGCCTGGAGTGGGGACAGGAATCAGCCCCAGCATTTT
>NA|TRBV6-5|TRBJ2-4|NA
CASRDPYGKNIQYF
TGTGCCAGCAGGGACCCGTATGGAAAAAACATTCAGTACTTC
>NA|TRBV27|TRBJ1-4|NA
CASSFNEKLFF
TGTGCCAGCAGTTTTAATGAAAAACTGTTTTTT
>NA|TRBV2|TRBJ1-2|NA
CASTPGGGGYGYTF
TGTGCCAGCACGCCCGGGGGGGGTGGCTATGGCTACACCTTC
>NA|TRBV5-1|TRBJ1-1|NA
CASSFGGMNTEAFF
TGCGCCAGCAGCTTCGGGGGCATGAACACTGAAGCTTTCTTT
>NA|TRBV24-1|TRBJ2-3|TRBD1
CATSDRTGIPDTQYF
TGTGCCACCAGTGATAGGACAGGAATCCCAGATACGCAGTATTTT
>few|TRBV2|TRBJ1-5|NA
CASAEWNYSNQPQHF
TGTGCCAGCGCCGAGTGGAACTATAGCAATCAGCCCCAGCATTTT
>NA|TRBV11-2|TRBJ2-7|TRBD2
CASRRTSGRRPYEQYF
TGTGCCAGCAGACGTACTAGCGGGAGGCGACCCTACGAGCAGTACTTC
>NA|TRBV2|TRBJ2-2|NA
CASSEARGTGELFF
TGTGCCAGCAGTGAAGCCCGGGGAACCGGGGAGCTGTTTTTT
>NA|TRBV4-1|TRBJ2-5|TRBD2
CASSQEASGNLNPAQETQYF
TGCGCCAGCAGCCAAGAAGCAAGCGGGAACCTAAATCCTGCGCAAGAGACCCAGTACTTC
>NA|TRBV9|TRBJ2-1|NA
CASSPSLWGGNEQFF
TGTGCCAGCAGCCCATCGTTGTGGGGTGGCAATGAGCAGTTCTTC
>NA|TRBV7-9|TRBJ1-1|NA
CASSLLNGLTEAFF
TGTGCCAGCAGCCTTTTAAATGGTCTTACTGAAGCTTTCTTT
>once|TRBV29-1|TRBJ2-7|TRBD1
CSARGQGYEQYF
TGCAGCGCACGGGGACAGGGGTACGAGCAGTACTTC
>NA|TRBV10-3|TRBJ2-2|NA
CAISELGASNTGELFF
TGTGCCATCAGTGAGTTGGGGGCCTCGAACACCGGGGAGCTGTTTTTT
>NA|TRBV4-1|TRBJ1-1|NA
CASSTGLGTEAFF
TGCGCCAGCAGCACAGGATTAGGCACTGAAGCTTTCTTT
>NA|TRBV5-1|TRBJ1-2|TRBD1
CASSLSIGTGRSYGYTF
TGCGCCAGCAGCTTGTCGATAGGGACAGGGAGGAGCTATGGCTACACCTTC
>NA|TRBV7-9|TRBJ2-1|NA
CASSSLFLFF
TGTGCCAGCAGCTCCCTTTTCCTGTTCTTC
>NA|TRBV4-1|TRBJ2-6|TRBD1
CASSPVEITGQGIGANVLTF
TGCGCCAGCAGCCCTGTGGAAATAACGGGACAGGGTATTGGGGCCAACGTCCTGACTTTC
>once|TRBV20-1|TRBJ1-1|NA
CSASPDTEAFF
TGCAGTGCTAGCCCCGACACTGAAGCTTTCTTT
>NA|TRBV28|TRBJ2-3|TRBD2
CASSRGLADADTQYF
TGTGCCAGCAGCCGGGGACTAGCGGACGCAGATACGCAGTATTTT
>NA|TRBV19|TRBJ1-2|TRBD1
CASSGQGISSGYTF
TGTGCCAGTAGCGGACAGGGTATCTCAAGCGGCTACACCTTC
>NA|TRBV5-4|TRBJ2-3|NA
CASSLVRGFWADTQYF
TGTGCCAGCAGCTTGGTGAGGGGGTTTTGGGCAGATACGCAGTATTTT
>NA|TRBV5-1|TRBJ2-1|NA
CASSLEVLGGNEQFF
TGCGCCAGCAGCTTGGAAGTCTTAGGTGGGAATGAGCAGTTCTTC
>NA|TRBV7-8|TRBJ1-3|NA
CASSSHSGGSGNTIYF
TGTGCCAGCAGCTCCCACTCAGGAGGCAGCGGAAACACCATATATTTT
>NA|TRBV3-1/TRBV3-2|TRBJ1-4|NA
CASSQDPRGGNEKLFF
TGTGCCAGCAGCCAAGATCCAAGGGGAGGGAATGAAAAACTGTTTTTT
>NA|TRBV5-1|TRBJ1-2|TRBD1
CASSGGTGSNYGYTF
TGCGCCAGCAGCGGGGGGACAGGCTCTAACTATGGCTACACCTTC
>NA|TRBV19|TRBJ1-3|TRBD1
CASSTGTGGNTIYF
TGTGCCAGTAGCACCGGGACAGGGGGAAACACCATATATTTT
>NA|TRBV7-9|TRBJ1-1|NA
CASSSGMGPLTFF
TGTGCCAGCAGCTCCGGAATGGGCCCGCTGACTTTCTTT
>NA|TRBV14|TRBJ2-3|NA
CASSQDSRASSTDTQYF
TGTGCCAGCAGCCAAGACTCGAGGGCGTCTAGCACAGATACGCAGTATTTT
>NA|TRBV5-1|TRBJ2-1|NA
CASSFHTSFNEQFF
TGCGCCAGCAGCTTTCACACCTCTTTCAATGAGCAGTTCTTC
>NA|TRBV11-1|TRBJ2-3|NA
CASSLYGTDTQYF
TGTGCCAGCAGCTTGTATGGAACCGATACGCAGTATTTT
>NA|TRBV3-1/TRBV3-2|TRBJ1-2|NA
CASSQDLGSFGYTF
TGTGCCAGCAGCCAAGATTTGGGAAGTTTTGGCTACACCTTC
>NA|TRBV6-4|TRBJ2-1|TRBD2
CASSPLAGGLYEQFF
TGTGCCAGCAGTCCTCTAGCGGGGGGTTTATATGAGCAGTTCTTC
>NA|TRBV20-1|TRBJ1-5|NA
CRQSISQPQHF
TGCAGGCAGTCCATCAGCCAGCCCCAGCATTTT
>NA|TRBV13|TRBJ2-7|NA
CASSSPSTDHEQYF
TGTGCCAGCAGCTCGCCCTCCACAGATCACGAGCAGTACTTC
>NA|TRBV24-1|TRBJ1-4|NA
CATSPGPLSSTNEKLFF
TGTGCCACCAGCCCCGGACCGTTATCCTCAACTAATGAAAAACTGTTTTTT